The 12 T cell receptor beta chains listed next were all sequenced from one sample in a study of control samples from healthy donors and cancer patients. Sequencing used immunoSEQ multiplex PCR; TCRdb keeps in-frame clones, though not all of them. The sample includes around 70,000 clones, 89% of them seen just once. Specimen: PBMCs. Source of these receptors: a woman aged 50 to 65 with colorectal cancer.

This chain joins TRBV6-2 or TRBV6-3 and TRBJ1-5; D unclear. Trimming cost V 2 bases and J 3 bases, with 5 bases left between them. Germline V CDR1 and CDR2: MNHEY, SVGEGT. There are 13 residues in the CDR3. The CDR3 region is CASSYGVNQPQHF. In nucleotides, the CDR3 is TGTGCCAGCAGTTACGGGGTCAATCAGCCCCAGCATTTT.

The chain is built from TRBV6-2 or TRBV6-3 and TRBJ2-1, with 11 positions matching TRBD2. The trim removed 0 bases at V and 5 bases at J, leaving 12 bases unmatched. Germline CDR1 MNHEY, CDR2 SVGEGT. The length of the CDR3 is 19 residues. The CDR3 here is CASSYSRLAGQIPHNEQFF. The CDR3, as DNA: TGTGCCAGCAGTTACTCGCGACTAGCGGGGCAGATCCCACACAATGAGCAGTTCTTC.

The chain is built from TRBV12-3 or TRBV12-4 and TRBJ1-2; tentative D call: TRBD1 (5 bases). V was pared by 4 bases and J by 7 bases, with 13 bases between. CDR3 length equals 13 residues. In DNA, the CDR3 is TGTGCCAGCAGTTGGGAGAGGGGTGGTGGCTACACCTTC. Translated: CASSWERGGGYTF.

The V call is TRBV28, the J call TRBJ1-2, with D unresolved. CDR1 MDHEN and CDR2 SYDVKM come from the germline V gene. CDR3 length: 15 residues. V was shortened by 2 bases and J by 3 bases, with 13 bases between the two germline ends. CDR3 amino acids: CASSLGFDGHYGYTF. CDR3 in DNA: TGTGCCAGCAGTTTAGGGTTCGACGGGCACTATGGCTACACCTTC.

In nucleotides, the CDR3 is TGCGCCAGCAGCTTGGATACGGGGTGGGAGCTGTTTTTT. It encodes CASSLDTGWELFF. This chain uses TRBV5-1 with TRBJ2-2; perhaps TRBD2 as D (5 bases). Between the trimmed V and J ends, which lost 0 bases and 9 bases, there was a span of 9 bases. CDR1 SGHRS and CDR2 YFSETQ come from the germline V gene. The length of the CDR3 is 13 residues. Full variable domain (rest looked up from reference TRBV5-1 and TRBJ2-2): KAGVTQTPRYLIKTRGQQVTLSCSPISGHRSVSWYQQTPGQGLQFLFEYFSETQRNKGNFPGRFSGRQFSNSRSEMNVSTLELGDSALYLCASSLDTGWELFFGEGSRLTVL.

The V call is TRBV12-3 or TRBV12-4, the J call TRBJ1-2; 7 bases are a match to TRBD1. The CDR3 contains 13 residues. J lost 7 bases, V lost 6 bases, and 8 bases had no gene match. CDR3 nucleotide sequence: TGTGCCAGCAGCAAACAGGGGATAGGTGGCTACACCTTC. As protein: CASSKQGIGGYTF.

This chain uses TRBV29-1 with TRBJ2-5; 9 bases map to TRBD1. Germline V gives CDR1 SQVTM, CDR2 ANQGSEA. The J segment lost 1 base and the V segment lost 6 bases, leaving 6 bases of the junction unmatched. The CDR3 is 14 residues long. CDR3 loop: CSVGGQGSQETQYF. CDR3 in DNA: TGCAGCGTCGGGGGACAGGGATCCCAAGAGACCCAGTACTTC.

This chain joins TRBV19 and TRBJ1-5, with D perhaps TRBD1 (5 bases). Between the trimmed V and J ends, which lost 1 base and 4 bases, there was a span of 14 bases. The CDR3 runs 16 residues. Germline CDR1 reads LNHDA; CDR2 reads SQIVND (reference sequence). The CDR3 is CASSIALGAGNQPQHF. CDR3 coding DNA: TGTGCCAGTAGTATAGCCCTCGGGGCGGGAAATCAGCCCCAGCATTTT.

This clone was seen only once. The chain couples TRBV7-6 to TRBJ2-1, with D tentatively TRBD2 (6 bases). In germline, CDR1 is SGHVS, CDR2 FNYEAQ. The germline V and J ends were trimmed by 6 bases and 2 bases, with 14 bases remaining between them. The CDR3 contains 15 residues. CDR3 in amino acids: CASSPTEGPYNEQFF. The DNA of the CDR3 is TGTGCCAGCAGTCCCACGGAGGGGCCCTACAATGAGCAGTTCTTC.

The gene calls are TRBV28 and TRBJ2-7; 11 positions agree with TRBD2. Germline CDR1 is MDHEN and CDR2 is SYDVKM. J gave up 3 bases and V 4 bases, and 14 bases lay outside the gene matches. This CDR3 is built from 18 residues. CDR3 nucleotide sequence: TGTGCCAGCAGTTCCCCCATGGCCACTAGCGGGGGTGGCTACGAGCAGTACGTC. It translates to CASSSPMATSGGGYEQYV.

The chain links TRBV5-1 to TRBJ2-1, with D possibly TRBD1 on 6 matching bases. In germline, CDR1 is SGHRS, CDR2 YFSETQ. CDR3 length equals 14 residues. Trimming pared 3 bases from V and 5 bases from J, leaving 12 bases between. As DNA, the CDR3 is TGCGCCAGCAGCTCGGACGGACAGAACAATGAGCAGTTCTTC. Its translation is CASSSDGQNNEQFF.

The chain is built from TRBV6-6 and TRBJ2-7; TRBD1 matches 10 bases. Germline CDR1 is MNHNY and CDR2 is SVGAGI (reference sequence). The CDR3 sequence is 13 residues long. Trimming removed 6 bases from V and 5 bases from J; junction bases left unmatched: 4. The CDR3: CASSRGQGNEQYV. The CDR3 DNA sequence: TGTGCCAGCAGCCGGGGACAGGGGAACGAGCAGTACGTC.